Shown below are 13 T cell receptor beta chains from a single sample sequenced in a study of control samples from healthy donors and cancer patients. Sequencing used immunoSEQ multiplex PCR; TCRdb keeps in-frame clones, though not all of them. The sample lists around 180,000 clones; 85% to 90% were seen once. The sample was blood. Source of these receptors: a young woman in good health.

A note on this clone: In the same sample, other DNA sequences code for this CDR3. The V call is TRBV6-5, the J call TRBJ1-6; D is perhaps TRBD1 (6 bases). The CDR3 runs 12 residues. Germline V gene lookup returns CDR1 MNHEY and CDR2 SVGAGI. Trimming shortened V by 2 bases and J by 10 bases, and 6 bases separated the two germline ends. The CDR3 nucleotides are TGTGCCAGCAGTTACAGGGGGTCACCCCTCCACTTT. Encoded protein: CASSYRGSPLHF.

This chain joins TRBV5-1 and TRBJ2-2; 9 bases fit TRBD2. This CDR3 is 15 amino acids long. The germline V gene has CDR1 SGHRS and CDR2 YFSETQ. Trimming removed 1 base from V and 10 bases from J; junction bases left unmatched: 8. The CDR3 nucleotides read TGCGCCAGCAGCTTGACTGCGGGAGGGCCAGAGGAGCTGTTTTTT. It codes for CASSLTAGGPEELFF. The full variable domain, its missing parts supplied by reference TRBV5-1 and TRBJ2-2, is KAGVTQTPRYLIKTRGQQVTLSCSPISGHRSVSWYQQTPGQGLQFLFEYFSETQRNKGNFPGRFSGRQFSNSRSEMNVSTLELGDSALYLCASSLTAGGPEELFFGEGSRLTVL.

Here the CDR3 DNA reads TGTGCCAGCAGCTTAAGCAGGGAAGGCGGCTACACCTTC. Translated, it gives CASSLSREGGYTF. The chain combines TRBV7-2 with TRBJ1-2; TRBD1 is a possible D gene (5 bases). This CDR3 comprises 13 residues. V was pared by 2 bases and J by 8 bases, with 12 bases between. Germline CDR1 SGHTA, CDR2 FQGNSA.

This clone turned up a few times. V and J are TRBV7-9 and TRBJ2-7; D uncertain. Germline CDR1 is SEHNR and CDR2 is FQNEAQ (reference sequence). Trimming took off 1 base at V and 1 base at J, with 2 bases between the two ends. There are 12 residues in the CDR3. In DNA, the CDR3 is TGTGCCAGCAGCTTAGGATCCTACGAGCAGTACGTC. Protein sequence: CASSLGSYEQYV.

This sequence joins TRBV4-1 and TRBJ2-5; 7 bases map to TRBD1. This CDR3 region has 14 residues. Looked up from germline, CDR1 is MGHRA and CDR2 is YSYEKL. After removal of 0 bases from V and 5 bases from J, the junction contained 3 bases not matched to a gene. The CDR3 protein is CASSQERGRETQYF. The DNA of the CDR3 is TGCGCCAGCAGCCAAGAGAGGGGGCGGGAGACCCAGTACTTC.

This sequence joins TRBV10-3 and TRBJ1-5; 7 bases align to TRBD1. V lost 0 bases to trimming and J lost 6 bases; unmatched junction nucleotides: 5. The CDR3 is 15 amino acids. Looked up from germline, CDR1 is ENHRY and CDR2 is SYGVKD. The CDR3 here is CAISESSGGPQPQHF. For the CDR3, the DNA is TGTGCCATCAGTGAGTCTTCAGGGGGTCCTCAGCCCCAGCATTTT.

The V gene is TRBV29-1, the J gene TRBJ1-1, with D unclear. With 7 bases removed from V and 4 bases from J, the gap between germline ends came to 13 bases. This CDR3 spans 12 amino acids. The V gene's germline CDR1 is SQVTM and CDR2 ANQGSEA. DNA of the CDR3: TGCAGCGACAAACGAGGAAGCACTGAAGCTTTCTTT. This sequence encodes CSDKRGSTEAFF.

The rearrangement joins TRBV24-1 to TRBJ2-3; TRBD1 aligns across 8 bases. Per the germline V gene, CDR1 is KGHDR and CDR2 is SFDVKD. CDR3 length equals 17 residues. The trim removed 4 bases at V and 6 bases at J, leaving 14 bases unmatched. CDR3 coding DNA: TGTGCCACCAGTGAAGGAGCAGGGGGCACTAAAGCCGATACGCAGTATTTT. Translating it yields CATSEGAGGTKADTQYF.

The chain couples TRBV30 to TRBJ1-1; 8 nucleotides agree with TRBD1. This CDR3 comprises 12 residues. V shed 5 bases and J 6 bases; nucleotides not matched to a gene: 5. Germline values: CDR1 GTSNPN, CDR2 SVGIG (reference sequence). The CDR3 DNA follows: TGTGCCTGGTCACAGGGGGGCGCTGAAGCTTTCTTT. Translated, it gives CAWSQGGAEAFF.

CDR3 bases: TGTGCCAGCGTCGGGAGGGGGGCTTTTAATTCACCCCTCCACTTT. Its translation: CASVGRGAFNSPLHF. The V and J genes are TRBV2 and TRBJ1-6; weak D call: TRBD1 (6 bases). Germline V CDR1 and CDR2: SNHLY, FYNNEI. This CDR3 has 15 amino acids. V shed 8 bases and J shed 6 bases, with 17 bases lying between them.

The CDR3 is CASSLVLGAWNEQFF. As DNA, the CDR3 is TGTGCCAGCAGCTTAGTTCTGGGGGCTTGGAATGAGCAGTTCTTC. The gene calls are TRBV7-9 and TRBJ2-1; a possible D gene is TRBD1 (6 bases). The CDR3 has 15 residues. V was cut by 1 base and J by 7 bases, with 14 bases left in between. Germline V lookup: CDR1 SEHNR, CDR2 FQNEAQ (reference sequence).

The gene calls are TRBV2 and TRBJ2-1, with D uncertain. V was shortened by 2 bases and J by 6 bases, with 11 bases between the two germline ends. The CDR3 sequence is 14 residues long. Per germline, CDR1 SNHLY and CDR2 FYNNEI. The DNA of the CDR3 is TGTGCCAGCAGTGAATCTTGGATCTCCAATGAGCAGTTCTTC. It codes for CASSESWISNEQFF. The variable domain in full, completed from reference TRBV2 and TRBJ2-1, reads EPEVTQTPSHQVTQMGQEVILRCVPISNHLYFYWYRQILGQKVEFLVSFYNNEISEKSEIFDDQFSVERPDGSNFTLKIRSTKLEDSAMYFCASSESWISNEQFFGPGTRLTVL.

The rearrangement links TRBV18 to TRBJ2-5, with 7 bases aligning to TRBD1. The CDR3 runs to 16 residues. The V segment lost 6 bases and the J segment 7 bases; nucleotides outside the gene matches: 17. CDR1 and CDR2 from the germline V gene are KGHSH and LQKENI. The CDR3 loop reads CASSRRGPSVTRTQYF. DNA for the CDR3: TGTGCCAGCTCCCGTAGGGGGCCCTCGGTTACAAGGACCCAGTACTTC.